This passage covers 25 T cell receptor beta chains from one sample sequenced in a study of blood T cell repertoires in COVID-19. TCRdb's copy holds only in-frame clones and misses some; the assay was immunoSEQ multiplex PCR. This sample has under 350,000 clones, with just under 90% found just once. Sequenced input: peripheral blood. These receptors came from a woman aged 30 to 39 with COVID-19, enrolled during active disease.

This chain links TRBV29-1 with TRBJ2-5; 11 bases agree with TRBD1. V shed 7 bases and J 1 base; nucleotides not matched to a gene: 5. CDR1 and CDR2 from the germline V gene are SQVTM and ANQGSEA. The CDR3 runs to 14 residues. For the CDR3, the DNA is TGCAGCGCCCTTGGACAGGGGGCCCAAGAGACCCAGTACTTC. Residues: CSALGQGAQETQYF.

For this clone: The junction differs from germline at one of its ends, possibly a read error. The J gene is TRBJ2-1, the V gene TRBV5-5, with 8 bases lining up with TRBD2. This CDR3 is 14 amino acids long. Germline V gene data show CDR1 as SGHKS and CDR2 as YYEKEE (reference sequence). In nucleotides, the CDR3 is TGTGCCAGCAGCTTGGAAGGGACTAGTCGAGCGGGGCTCTTC. Its translation is CASSLEGTSRAGLF.

This sequence joins TRBV24-1 and TRBJ1-2; 7 bases line up with TRBD1. This CDR3 spans 16 amino acids. V was clipped by 2 bases and J by 2 bases; unmatched bases: 7. Germline assignment: CDR1 KGHDR and CDR2 SFDVKD. The CDR3 region has the DNA TGTGCCACCAGTGATTCCTGGGACAGCGTAAACTATGGCTACACCTTC. It encodes CATSDSWDSVNYGYTF.

The chain has TRBV4-2 and TRBJ2-7; tentatively, D is TRBD2 (6 bases). Germline values: CDR1 LGHNA, CDR2 YNFKEQ. This CDR3 is built from 14 residues. The ends were cut back, 1 base at V and 6 bases at J, with 13 bases in the middle. CDR3 in amino acids: CASSQAGLGGEQYF. The CDR3 DNA reads TGTGCCAGCAGCCAAGCGGGACTCGGCGGCGAGCAGTACTTC.

This clone was recorded many times. The CDR3 DNA follows: TGTGCCAGTAGTATGGACAGGGATGACGAAAAACTGTTTTTT. Translation gives CASSMDRDDEKLFF. The chain has TRBV19 and TRBJ1-4, with TRBD1 matching 8 bases. Trimming took 3 bases from V and 8 from J; bases not matched to a gene: 5. The length of the CDR3 is 14 residues. CDR1 and CDR2 (germline): LNHDA, SQIVND (reference sequence).

The V call is TRBV2, the J call TRBJ2-2; a weak D match, TRBD1 (6 bases). This CDR3 spans 12 amino acids. The V gene lost 8 bases and the J gene lost 6 bases, with 10 bases spanning the gap. The germline gives CDR1 SNHLY, CDR2 FYNNEI. As DNA, the CDR3 is TGTGCCAGCCACAGGGTGGCCGGGGAGCTGTTTTTT. As protein: CASHRVAGELFF.

This clone was counted a single time. V is TRBV27 and J is TRBJ2-5, with 12 bases matching TRBD2. Looked up from germline, CDR1 is MNHEY and CDR2 is SMNVEV (reference sequence). The CDR3 runs to 17 residues. The J segment lost 2 bases and the V segment lost 5 bases, leaving 9 bases of the junction unmatched. The CDR3 sequence is CASSPFPGTSGQETQYF. The CDR3 bases are TGTGCCAGCAGTCCCTTCCCCGGGACTAGCGGGCAAGAGACCCAGTACTTC.

The table lists this clone with a few counts. This chain joins TRBV9 and TRBJ1-3, with D unclear. Trimming took off 2 bases at V and 0 bases at J, with 3 bases between the two ends. Germline V gene lookup returns CDR1 SGDLS and CDR2 YYNGEE. The CDR3 spans 13 residues. CDR3 DNA: TGTGCCAGCAGCGTCAACTCTGGAAACACCATATATTTT. It specifies CASSVNSGNTIYF.

The chain combines TRBV29-1 with TRBJ2-1, with 7 bases matching TRBD2. CDR3 length equals 14 residues. The trim removed 3 bases at V and 7 bases at J, leaving 9 bases unmatched. CDR1 is SQVTM and CDR2 is ANQGSEA in the germline V gene. The CDR3 is CSVEKQRGVNEQFF. The CDR3 DNA reads TGCAGCGTTGAGAAACAGCGGGGTGTAAATGAGCAGTTCTTC.

The chain joins TRBV3-1 (or the pseudogene TRBV3-2) to TRBJ2-2, with D possibly matching TRBD2 (5 bases). CDR1 LGHDT and CDR2 YNNKEL come from the germline V gene (reference sequence). This CDR3 contains 14 residues. V was trimmed by 4 bases and J by 6 bases, leaving 12 bases between them. The CDR3 region has the DNA TGTGCCAGCAGCCCAACTAGGATACCCGGGGAGCTGTTTTTT. Translated: CASSPTRIPGELFF.

The chain employs TRBV2 and TRBJ1-1; 8 bases match TRBD1. The CDR3 is 16 residues long. The J segment lost 4 bases and the V segment lost 2 bases, leaving 9 bases of the junction unmatched. From germline, CDR1 is SNHLY and CDR2 FYNNEI. This CDR3 reads CASSERAGGLSTEAFF. CDR3 DNA: TGTGCCAGCAGTGAACGGGCAGGGGGCCTGTCCACTGAAGCTTTCTTT.

The V call is TRBV7-2, the J call TRBJ2-3; 8 nucleotides match TRBD2. The CDR3 has 16 residues. Germline V gene sequence: CDR1 SGHTA, CDR2 FQGNSA. The V gene end was trimmed by 2 bases and the J gene end by 6 bases; junction bases not matched to a gene: 10. In DNA, the CDR3 is TGTGCCAGCAGCTTACTCAGCGGGGGAGGCGAGGATACGCAGTATTTT. Its translation is CASSLLSGGGEDTQYF. Full variable domain (remainder filled in from reference TRBV7-2 and TRBJ2-3): GAGVSQSPSNKVTEKGKDVELRCDPISGHTALYWYRQSLGQGLEFLIYFQGNSAPDKSGLPSDRFSAERTGGSVSTLTIQRTQQEDSAVYLCASSLLSGGGEDTQYFGPGTRLTVL.

The chain employs TRBV29-1 and TRBJ1-1, with D possibly TRBD1 on 6 matching bases. CDR1 is SQVTM and CDR2 is ANQGSEA in the germline V gene. V was shortened by 6 bases and J by 5 bases, with 22 bases between the two germline ends. This CDR3 is 15 amino acids long. The CDR3 reads CSVWGGRAGVTEAFF. As DNA, the CDR3 is TGCAGCGTGTGGGGGGGCCGTGCAGGGGTTACTGAAGCTTTCTTT.

This clone was detected only once. The chain carries TRBV7-9 and TRBJ1-2, with 9 bases identical to TRBD1. Germline V gives CDR1 SEHNR, CDR2 FQNEAQ (reference sequence). CDR3 size: 14 residues. Trimming at V came to 1 base and at J to 4 bases, leaving 1 base not matched to a gene. The CDR3 sequence is CASSLGTGVYGYTF. The CDR3 nucleotides read TGTGCCAGCAGCTTAGGGACAGGGGTCTATGGCTACACCTTC. Together with reference TRBV7-9 and TRBJ1-2, the CDR3 gives the full variable domain: DTGVSQNPRHKITKRGQNVTFRCDPISEHNRLYWYRQTLGQGPEFLTYFQNEAQLEKSRLLSDRFSAERPKGSFSTLEIQRTEQGDSAMYLCASSLGTGVYGYTFGSGTRLTVV.

The V gene is TRBV11-2, the J gene TRBJ2-7; 8 bases match TRBD2. Trimming cost V 3 bases and J 3 bases; bases outside gene matches: 7. The CDR3 sequence is 15 residues long. Germline V gene lookup returns CDR1 SGHAT and CDR2 FQNNGV. The CDR3 protein is CASSFGRGGRYEQYF. Written as DNA, the CDR3 is TGTGCCAGCAGCTTCGGCCGGGGGGGCCGCTACGAGCAGTACTTC.

The chain links TRBV28 to TRBJ1-2, with D uncertain. Per the germline V gene, CDR1 is MDHEN and CDR2 is SYDVKM. V lost 3 bases and J lost 4, with 9 bases in between. This CDR3 contains 13 residues. CDR3 sequence: CASSLGGLYGYTF. DNA of the CDR3: TGTGCCAGCAGTTTGGGAGGTCTCTATGGCTACACCTTC.

The V call is TRBV23-1, the J call TRBJ1-2; 9 nucleotides agree with TRBD1. TRBV23-1 is placed among ORFs of uncertain function. Trimming removed 4 bases from V and 5 bases from J; junction bases left unmatched: 8. The length of the CDR3 is 15 residues. CDR3 loop: CASSRPGQGKYGYTF. The CDR3 region has the DNA TGCGCCAGCAGTCGCCCGGGACAGGGAAAATATGGCTACACCTTC.

This chain uses TRBV12-3 or TRBV12-4 with TRBJ2-1; TRBD1 might be the D (5 bases). This CDR3 is 12 amino acids long. V dropped 4 bases and J dropped 9 bases, with 10 bases sitting between them. The CDR3 spells CASSSRVSEQFF. In DNA, the CDR3 is TGTGCCAGCAGTTCCAGGGTAAGTGAGCAGTTCTTC.

The chain couples TRBV18 to TRBJ2-3; D uncertain. V was cut by 8 bases and J by 5 bases, with 14 bases left in between. CDR1 and CDR2 (germline): KGHSH, LQKENI. This CDR3 has 13 residues. Written as DNA, the CDR3 is TGTGCCAGCACGTGGTTCGAGGAAGATACGCAGTATTTT. Encoded protein: CASTWFEEDTQYF.

The chain links TRBV2 to TRBJ2-5; 12 positions match TRBD2. CDR1 is SNHLY and CDR2 is FYNNEI in the germline V gene. The J segment lost 2 bases and the V segment lost 7 bases, leaving 8 bases of the junction unmatched. This CDR3 is built from 16 residues. The CDR3 coding sequence is TGTGCCAGCATGGCTTGGGGGACTAGCGGGCAAGAGACCCAGTACTTC. Its protein product is CASMAWGTSGQETQYF.

The rearrangement links TRBV7-9 to TRBJ2-3, with TRBD2 matching over 14 bases. Germline CDR1 SEHNR, CDR2 FQNEAQ (reference sequence). V lost 5 bases and J lost 4; bases outside the gene matches: 5. This CDR3 region has 16 residues. In nucleotides, the CDR3 is TGTGCCAGCAGCCTGACTAGCGGGGGGGCTTCAGATACGCAGTATTTT. Protein product: CASSLTSGGASDTQYF.

The V call is TRBV2, the J call TRBJ1-3; D remains unclear. Trimming stripped 4 bases from V and 0 bases from J, with 7 bases between. This CDR3 comprises 14 residues. Germline lookup yields CDR1 SNHLY and CDR2 FYNNEI. CDR3 bases: TGTGCCAGCAGTGTTCGGGTCTCTGGAAACACCATATATTTT. This sequence encodes CASSVRVSGNTIYF.

V gene TRBV6-4 combines with J gene TRBJ2-3, with a possible D match to TRBD1 (6 bases). The CDR3 runs 15 residues. The V gene's germline CDR1 is MRHNA and CDR2 SNTAGT. V gave up 6 bases and J gave up 5 bases, with 18 bases separating them. The DNA of the CDR3 is TGTGCCAGCAGCTTAATTGGTGGGGGCGTAGATACGCAGTATTTT. Translated, it gives CASSLIGGGVDTQYF.

This CDR3 reads CASSPNDLSGTEAFF. CDR3 in DNA: TGTGCCAGCAGCCCGAACGACCTCTCGGGCACTGAAGCTTTCTTT. The chain couples TRBV21-1 to TRBJ1-1. TRBV21-1 is noted as a pseudogene. This CDR3 has 15 residues.

The count of this clone is one. This chain connects TRBV18 to TRBJ2-1; D remains unclear. V was trimmed by 1 base and J by 4 bases, leaving 5 bases between them. The CDR3 covers 13 residues. Germline V gene data show CDR1 as KGHSH and CDR2 as LQKENI. The CDR3 DNA follows: TGTGCCAGCTCACCACAAACTTACAATGAGCAGTTCTTC. Its translation: CASSPQTYNEQFF.